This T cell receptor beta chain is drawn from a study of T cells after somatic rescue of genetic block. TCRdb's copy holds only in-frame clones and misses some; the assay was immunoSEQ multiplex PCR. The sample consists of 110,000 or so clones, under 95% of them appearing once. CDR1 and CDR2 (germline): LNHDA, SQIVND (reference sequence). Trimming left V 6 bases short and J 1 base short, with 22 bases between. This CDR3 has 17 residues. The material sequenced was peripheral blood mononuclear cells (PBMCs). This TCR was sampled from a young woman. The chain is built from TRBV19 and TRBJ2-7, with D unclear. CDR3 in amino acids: CASSPSQGRIRSYEQYF. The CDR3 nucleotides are TGTGCCAGTAGCCCCAGCCAAGGCAGGATCCGTTCCTACGAGCAGTACTTC.